This section outlines one T cell receptor (beta chain) sequence together with its context. The antigen is not known. The data stem from a study of lymphopenia after photon versus proton radiotherapy. Findings and limits, study-wide: Post-nadir diversity loss with photons came from oligoclonal expansion, particularly CD8+ Temra cells. Post-nadir TCR diversity decline inversely tracked overall survival among those who died.

Germline V gene lookup returns CDR1 MDHEN and CDR2 SYDVKM. Germline trimming cut 10 bases from V and 5 bases from J; bases unmatched to any gene: 13. CDR3 length: 14 residues. Sequenced by immunoSEQ multiplex PCR; TCRdb stores in-frame clones only, minus some. The table has under 30,000 clones, 90% seen once. The TCR sequence derives from a woman in her fifties or sixties with cholangiocarcinoma. This rearrangement joins TRBV28 to TRBJ1-2, with 7 bases fitting TRBD1. The sample here was peripheral blood, taken from a patient treated with photon-based radiotherapy. As DNA, the CDR3 is TGTGCCATCAGGGGGGGAGACCGCCCTTATGGCTACACCTTC. Encoded protein: CAIRGGDRPYGYTF.